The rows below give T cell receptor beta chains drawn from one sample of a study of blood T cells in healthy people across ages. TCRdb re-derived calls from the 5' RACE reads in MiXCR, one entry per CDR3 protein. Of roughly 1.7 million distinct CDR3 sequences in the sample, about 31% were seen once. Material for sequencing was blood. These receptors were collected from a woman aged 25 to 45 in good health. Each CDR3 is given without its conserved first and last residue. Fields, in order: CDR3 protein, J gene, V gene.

cdr3_aa: ASSQDNLGGVTDTQY
j_call: TRBJ2-3
v_call: TRBV3-1

cdr3_aa: SARDSSLGYGYT
j_call: TRBJ1-2
v_call: TRBV20-1

cdr3_aa: SAARPGGSYEQY
j_call: TRBJ2-7
v_call: TRBV20-1

cdr3_aa: SARYASGANVLT
j_call: TRBJ2-6
v_call: TRBV20-1

cdr3_aa: SARGWEDPEQY
j_call: TRBJ2-7
v_call: TRBV20-1

cdr3_aa: SAREGLGTEAF
j_call: TRBJ1-1
v_call: TRBV20-1

cdr3_aa: AISESMEKISYEQY
j_call: TRBJ2-7
v_call: TRBV10-3

cdr3_aa: ASRAGDFRDTQY
j_call: TRBJ2-3
v_call: TRBV27

cdr3_aa: SARDLLGGLYNEQF
j_call: TRBJ2-1
v_call: TRBV20-1

cdr3_aa: ASSTTRGSPLH
j_call: TRBJ1-6
v_call: TRBV5-1

cdr3_aa: AISGGRNARNHGYT
j_call: TRBJ1-2
v_call: TRBV10-3

cdr3_aa: ASSYGYFPDTQY
j_call: TRBJ2-3
v_call: TRBV7-3

cdr3_aa: ASSDSGPNYYGYT
j_call: TRBJ1-2
v_call: TRBV27

cdr3_aa: ASNLRGEHIQY
j_call: NA
v_call: TRBV3-1

cdr3_aa: ASKKRDRAKNIQY
j_call: NA
v_call: TRBV12-3/TRBV12-4

cdr3_aa: ASSLGPGRSMPEKLF
j_call: TRBJ1-4
v_call: TRBV5-1

cdr3_aa: ASSYSGGDSGWWNEQY
j_call: TRBJ2-7
v_call: TRBV6-5

cdr3_aa: ASSAGTGGRGNTEAF
j_call: TRBJ1-1
v_call: TRBV7-3

cdr3_aa: SAPSLVEQF
j_call: TRBJ2-1
v_call: TRBV20-1

cdr3_aa: ASSYSSETQY
j_call: TRBJ2-5
v_call: TRBV6-6

cdr3_aa: ASSDPKTDRGLGYT
j_call: TRBJ1-2
v_call: TRBV25-1

cdr3_aa: ASSKPGANTEAF
j_call: TRBJ1-1
v_call: TRBV7-3

cdr3_aa: VSSLSTGTNIQY
j_call: NA
v_call: TRBV27

cdr3_aa: ASSTPGPYGYT
j_call: TRBJ1-2
v_call: TRBV12-3/TRBV12-4

cdr3_aa: ASSVRVVETQY
j_call: TRBJ2-5
v_call: TRBV2

cdr3_aa: ASSYSGSSDTQY
j_call: TRBJ2-3
v_call: TRBV6-2/TRBV6-3

cdr3_aa: ASSLTSGGRKETQY
j_call: TRBJ2-5
v_call: TRBV7-3

cdr3_aa: ASTRLATDTQY
j_call: TRBJ2-3
v_call: TRBV12-3/TRBV12-4

cdr3_aa: ASSSLAGSREQY
j_call: TRBJ2-7
v_call: TRBV27

cdr3_aa: ASSLEGAGSAGELF
j_call: TRBJ2-2
v_call: TRBV27

cdr3_aa: AWSPGGGIGDTQY
j_call: TRBJ2-3
v_call: TRBV30

cdr3_aa: ASSPRTSGRTYNEQF
j_call: TRBJ2-1
v_call: TRBV7-7

cdr3_aa: ASTPGVTTYT
j_call: TRBJ1-2
v_call: TRBV28

cdr3_aa: ASSLLPVANYGYT
j_call: TRBJ1-2
v_call: TRBV27

cdr3_aa: ASKGTDRAGYT
j_call: TRBJ1-2
v_call: TRBV6-6

cdr3_aa: ASSPTRPSTGELF
j_call: TRBJ2-2
v_call: TRBV5-1

cdr3_aa: ASSPRQGVRQETQY
j_call: TRBJ2-5
v_call: TRBV28

cdr3_aa: ASSQVPRAGGDTQY
j_call: TRBJ2-3
v_call: TRBV4-1

cdr3_aa: ASDLAGVRNEQF
j_call: TRBJ2-1
v_call: TRBV7-9

cdr3_aa: ASSQGLSKRQRETQY
j_call: TRBJ2-5
v_call: TRBV3-1

cdr3_aa: ASSGQGNSDEQY
j_call: TRBJ2-7
v_call: TRBV4-1

cdr3_aa: ASSQGTRDFLDTQY
j_call: TRBJ2-3
v_call: TRBV3-1